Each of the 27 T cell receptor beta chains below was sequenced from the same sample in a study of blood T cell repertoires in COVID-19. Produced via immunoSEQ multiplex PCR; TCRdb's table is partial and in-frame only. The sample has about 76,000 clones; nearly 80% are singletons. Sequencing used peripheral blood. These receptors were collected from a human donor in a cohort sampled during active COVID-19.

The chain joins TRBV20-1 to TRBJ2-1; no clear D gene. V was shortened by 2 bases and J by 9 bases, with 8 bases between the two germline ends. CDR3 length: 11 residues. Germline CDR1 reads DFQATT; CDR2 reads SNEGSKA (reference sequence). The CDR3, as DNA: TGCAGTGCTAGAAAGCAATCTGAGCAGTTCTTC. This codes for CSARKQSEQFF.

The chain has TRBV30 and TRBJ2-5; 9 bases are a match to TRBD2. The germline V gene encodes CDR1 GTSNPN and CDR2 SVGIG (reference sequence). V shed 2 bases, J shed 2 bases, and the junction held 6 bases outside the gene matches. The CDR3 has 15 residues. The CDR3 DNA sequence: TGTGCCTGGAGTATGCGGCTAGCGGGGCAAGAGACCCAGTACTTC. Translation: CAWSMRLAGQETQYF.

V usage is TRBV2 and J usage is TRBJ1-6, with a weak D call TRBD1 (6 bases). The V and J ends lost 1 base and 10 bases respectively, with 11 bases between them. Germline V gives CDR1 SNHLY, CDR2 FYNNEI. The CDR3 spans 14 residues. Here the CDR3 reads CASSEDRVRSPLHF. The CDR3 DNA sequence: TGTGCCAGCAGTGAAGACAGGGTAAGGTCACCCCTCCACTTT.

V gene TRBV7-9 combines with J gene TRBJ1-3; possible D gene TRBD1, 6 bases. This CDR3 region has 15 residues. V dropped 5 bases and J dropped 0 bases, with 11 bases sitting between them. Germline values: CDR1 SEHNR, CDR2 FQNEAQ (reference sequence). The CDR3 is CASSLQGGSGNTIYF. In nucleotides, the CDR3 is TGTGCCAGCAGCCTACAGGGTGGCTCTGGAAACACCATATATTTT.

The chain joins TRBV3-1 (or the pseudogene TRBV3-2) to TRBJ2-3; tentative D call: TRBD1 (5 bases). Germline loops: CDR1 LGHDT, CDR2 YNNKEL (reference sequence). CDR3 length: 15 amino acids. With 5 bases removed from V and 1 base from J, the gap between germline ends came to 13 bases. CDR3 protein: CASSLAGMGTDTQYF. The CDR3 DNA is TGTGCCAGCAGCTTGGCAGGGATGGGCACAGATACGCAGTATTTT.

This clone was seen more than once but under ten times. CDR3 protein: CASSVGGQGYQPQHF. CDR3 coding DNA: TGTGCCAGCAGCGTAGGGGGACAGGGCTACCAGCCCCAGCATTTT. The V call is TRBV9, the J call TRBJ1-5; 9 bases are shared with TRBD1. In germline, CDR1 is SGDLS, CDR2 YYNGEE. Unmatched junction bases numbered 5, after V lost 0 bases and J lost 7 bases. CDR3 length: 15 amino acids.

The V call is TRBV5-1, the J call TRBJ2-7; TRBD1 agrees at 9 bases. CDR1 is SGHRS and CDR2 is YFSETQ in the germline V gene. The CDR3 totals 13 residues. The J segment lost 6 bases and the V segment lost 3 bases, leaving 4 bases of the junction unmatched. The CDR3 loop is CASSWGQGREQYF. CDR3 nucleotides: TGCGCCAGCAGCTGGGGACAGGGCCGCGAGCAGTACTTC.

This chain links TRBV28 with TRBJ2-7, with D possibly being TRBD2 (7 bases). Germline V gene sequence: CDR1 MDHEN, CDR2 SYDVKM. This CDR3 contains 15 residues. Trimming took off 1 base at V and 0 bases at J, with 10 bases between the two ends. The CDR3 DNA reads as TGTGCCAGCAGTTTATCCGGGGGGCTCTCCTACGAGCAGTACTTC. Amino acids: CASSLSGGLSYEQYF. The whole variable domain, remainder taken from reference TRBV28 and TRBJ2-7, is DVKVTQSSRYLVKRTGEKVFLECVQDMDHENMFWYRQDPGLGLRLIYFSYDVKMKEKGDIPEGYSVSREKKERFSLILESASTNQTSMYLCASSLSGGLSYEQYFGPGTRLTVT.

The CDR3 DNA is TGTGCCAGCTCAGCCAACAGGGAAGAGACCCAGTACTTC. This gives the protein CASSANREETQYF. The chain recombines TRBV18 with TRBJ2-5; D is possibly TRBD1 (6 bases). Germline V gives CDR1 KGHSH, CDR2 LQKENI. The CDR3 extends over 13 amino acids. Between the trimmed V and J ends, which lost 5 bases and 3 bases, there was a span of 10 bases.

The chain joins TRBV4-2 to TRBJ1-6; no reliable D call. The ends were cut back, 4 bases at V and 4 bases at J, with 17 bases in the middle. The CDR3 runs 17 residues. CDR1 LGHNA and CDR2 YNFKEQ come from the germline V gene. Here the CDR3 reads CASSRPFGSGYNSPLHF. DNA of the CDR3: TGTGCCAGCAGCCGACCTTTCGGCTCGGGATATAATTCACCCCTCCACTTT.

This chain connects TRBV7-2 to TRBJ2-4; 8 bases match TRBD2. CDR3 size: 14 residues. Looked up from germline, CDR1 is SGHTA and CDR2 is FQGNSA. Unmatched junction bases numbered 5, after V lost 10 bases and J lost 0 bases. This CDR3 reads CATSREGAKNIQYF. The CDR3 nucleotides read TGTGCCACGAGTCGGGAGGGAGCCAAAAACATTCAGTACTTC.

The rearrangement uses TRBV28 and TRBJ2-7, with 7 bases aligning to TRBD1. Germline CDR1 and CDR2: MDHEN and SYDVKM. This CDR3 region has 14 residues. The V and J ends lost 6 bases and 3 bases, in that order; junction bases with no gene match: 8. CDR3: CASSRDREVYEQYF. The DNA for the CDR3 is TGTGCCAGCAGCCGCGACAGGGAAGTCTACGAGCAGTACTTC.

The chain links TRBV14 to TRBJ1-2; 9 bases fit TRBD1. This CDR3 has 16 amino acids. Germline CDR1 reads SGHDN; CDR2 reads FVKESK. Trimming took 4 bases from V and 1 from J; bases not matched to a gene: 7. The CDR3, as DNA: TGTGCCAGCAGCCGGAAACAGGGGGCCATTAACTATGGCTACACCTTC. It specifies CASSRKQGAINYGYTF.

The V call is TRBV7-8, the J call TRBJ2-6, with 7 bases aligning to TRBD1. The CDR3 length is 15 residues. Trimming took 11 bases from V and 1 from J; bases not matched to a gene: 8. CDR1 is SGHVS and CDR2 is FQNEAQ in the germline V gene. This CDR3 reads CAERGLGSGANVLTF. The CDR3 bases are TGTGCCGAGAGGGGGCTCGGGTCTGGGGCCAACGTCCTGACTTTC.

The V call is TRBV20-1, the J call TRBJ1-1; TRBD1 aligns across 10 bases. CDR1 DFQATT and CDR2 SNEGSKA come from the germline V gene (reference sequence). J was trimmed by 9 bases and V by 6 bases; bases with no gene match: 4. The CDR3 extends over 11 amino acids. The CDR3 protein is CSARDRGKAFF. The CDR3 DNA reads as TGCAGTGCCAGGGACAGGGGAAAAGCTTTCTTT.

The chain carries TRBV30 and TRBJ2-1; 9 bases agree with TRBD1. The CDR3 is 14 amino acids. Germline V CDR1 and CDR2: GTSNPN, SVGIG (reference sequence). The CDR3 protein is CAGTTGGFDNEQFF. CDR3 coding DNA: TGTGCGGGGACCACAGGGGGCTTTGACAATGAGCAGTTCTTC.

The CDR3 region is CATSSELGSPLHF. The CDR3 DNA follows: TGTGCCACCAGCAGTGAACTAGGTTCACCCCTCCACTTT. The chain has TRBV15 and TRBJ1-6; the D is unclear. Trimming stripped 3 bases from V and 9 bases from J, with 9 bases between. Germline V gene lookup returns CDR1 LNHNV and CDR2 YYDKDF (reference sequence). This CDR3 has 13 amino acids.

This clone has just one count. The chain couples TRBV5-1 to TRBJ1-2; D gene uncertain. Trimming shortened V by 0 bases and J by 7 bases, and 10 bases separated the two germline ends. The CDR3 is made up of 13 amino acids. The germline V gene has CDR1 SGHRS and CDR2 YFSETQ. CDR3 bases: TGCGCCAGCAGCTTGGTAGATTCCCTTGGCTACACCTTC. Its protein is CASSLVDSLGYTF.

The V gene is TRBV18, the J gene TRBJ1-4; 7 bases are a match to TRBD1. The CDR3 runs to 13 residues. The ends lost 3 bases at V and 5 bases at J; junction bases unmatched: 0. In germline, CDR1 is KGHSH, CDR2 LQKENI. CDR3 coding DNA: TGTGCCAGCTCACCGGGACAGAATGAAAAACTGTTTTTT. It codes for CASSPGQNEKLFF.

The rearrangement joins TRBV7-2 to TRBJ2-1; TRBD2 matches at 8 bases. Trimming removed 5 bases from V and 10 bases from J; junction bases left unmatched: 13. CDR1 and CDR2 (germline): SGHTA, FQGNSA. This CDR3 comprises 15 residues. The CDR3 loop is CASSGGTRNSLEQFF. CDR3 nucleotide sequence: TGTGCCAGCAGCGGGGGGACTAGGAATAGCCTGGAGCAGTTCTTC.

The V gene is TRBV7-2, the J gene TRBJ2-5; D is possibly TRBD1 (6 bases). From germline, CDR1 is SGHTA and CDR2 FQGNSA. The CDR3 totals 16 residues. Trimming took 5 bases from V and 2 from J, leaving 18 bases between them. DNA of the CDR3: TGTGCCAGCAGCCAGGGGCCACTAGGGCCACAAGAGACCCAGTACTTC. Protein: CASSQGPLGPQETQYF.

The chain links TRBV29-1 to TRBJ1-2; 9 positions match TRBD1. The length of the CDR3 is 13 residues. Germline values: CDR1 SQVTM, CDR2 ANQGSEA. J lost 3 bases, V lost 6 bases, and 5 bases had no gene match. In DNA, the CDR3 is TGCAGCGTCAGGACAGGGGAGGACTATGGCTACACCTTC. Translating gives CSVRTGEDYGYTF. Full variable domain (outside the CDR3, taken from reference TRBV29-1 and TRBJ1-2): SAVISQKPSRDICQRGTSLTIQCQVDSQVTMMFWYRQQPGQSLTLIATANQGSEATYESGFVIDKFPISRPNLTFSTLTVSNMSPEDSSIYLCSVRTGEDYGYTFGSGTRLTVV.

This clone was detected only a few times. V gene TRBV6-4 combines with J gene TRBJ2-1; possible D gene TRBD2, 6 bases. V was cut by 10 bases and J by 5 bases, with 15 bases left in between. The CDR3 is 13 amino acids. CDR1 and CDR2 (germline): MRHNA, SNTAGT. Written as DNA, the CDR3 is TGTGCCACCGGACGGGGACTGAACAATGAGCAGTTCTTC. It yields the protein CATGRGLNNEQFF.

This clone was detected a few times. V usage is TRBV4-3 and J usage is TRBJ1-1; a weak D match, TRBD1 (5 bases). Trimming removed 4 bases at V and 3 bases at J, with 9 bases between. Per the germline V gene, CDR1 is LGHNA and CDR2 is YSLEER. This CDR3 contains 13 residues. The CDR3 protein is CASSPDSYTEAFF. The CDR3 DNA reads TGCGCCAGCAGCCCAGACAGTTACACTGAAGCTTTCTTT.

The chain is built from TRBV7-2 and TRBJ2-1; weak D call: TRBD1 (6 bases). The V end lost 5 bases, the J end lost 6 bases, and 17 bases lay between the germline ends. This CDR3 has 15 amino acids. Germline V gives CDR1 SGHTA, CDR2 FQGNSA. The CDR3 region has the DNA TGTGCCAGCAGCCTACGGCACAGGGCCATCAATGAGCAGTTCTTC. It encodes CASSLRHRAINEQFF.

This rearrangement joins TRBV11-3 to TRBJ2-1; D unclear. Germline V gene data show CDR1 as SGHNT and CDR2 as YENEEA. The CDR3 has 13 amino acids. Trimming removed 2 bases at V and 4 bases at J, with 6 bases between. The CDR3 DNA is TGTGCCAGCAGCTTACTCAGATACAATGAGCAGTTCTTC. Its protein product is CASSLLRYNEQFF.

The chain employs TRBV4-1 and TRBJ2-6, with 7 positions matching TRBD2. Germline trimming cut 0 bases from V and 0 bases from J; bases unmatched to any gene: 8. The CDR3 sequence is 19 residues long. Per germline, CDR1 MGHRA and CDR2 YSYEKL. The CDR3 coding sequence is TGCGCCAGCAGCCAAGAATGGCGGGGGTTCCGCTCTGGGGCCAACGTCCTGACTTTC. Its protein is CASSQEWRGFRSGANVLTF.